The T cell receptor beta chain under discussion was sequenced for a study of OX40 agonist ivuxolimab in advanced cancers. Repertoires were generated with immunoSEQ multiplex PCR, while TCRdb's copy carries only in-frame clones and drops some. Of about 100,000 clones in the sample, approximately 89% were seen once. CDR1 and CDR2 (germline): LNHNV, YYDKDF (reference sequence). CDR3 length: 15 amino acids. Between the trimmed V and J ends, which lost 0 bases and 4 bases, there was a span of 12 bases. This chain joins TRBV15 and TRBJ2-5; D unclear. This TCR was recovered from an adult with an advanced solid tumor such as melanoma, head and neck, liver or kidney cancer. Material: CD4+ or CD8+ T cells sorted from blood, obtained in a trial of the OX40 agonist ivuxolimab. Here the CDR3 DNA reads TGTGCCACCAGCAGAGATCCGGGCATCTCAGAGACCCAGTACTTC. Translation gives CATSRDPGISETQYF.